This TCR beta chain emerged from a study of CD8 T cells in ankylosing spondylitis. This CDR3 contains 16 residues. V dropped 5 bases and J dropped 4 bases, with 18 bases sitting between them. CDR1 and CDR2 from the germline V gene are KGHDR and SFDVKD. TCRdb fed the 5' RACE reads into MiXCR, producing one record per CDR3 protein. The data contain about 540,000 distinct CDR3 sequences, roughly 13% of them singletons. Study findings and constraints: Characteristic of ankylosing spondylitis blood, it appeared, was a TCR beta motif comprising roughly eight highly homologous variants. Clones that were linked to disease were CD8+ and were relatively rare in peripheral blood.

The count of this clonotype is one. Its target is unknown. V is TRBV24-1 and J is TRBJ2-3; a weak D match, TRBD1 (6 bases). Sequenced input: blood, either unsorted or a sorted T cell fraction (not recorded which). The receptor was isolated from a male donor with ankylosing spondylitis. CDR3 loop: CATSGSRDTSADTQYF. DNA for the CDR3: TGTGCCACCAGTGGGTCCCGGGACACATCCGCAGATACGCAGTATTTT.